The 20 T cell receptor beta chains reported below all come from one sample, sequenced in a study of blood T cell repertoires in COVID-19. TCRdb's copy holds only in-frame clones and misses some; the assay was immunoSEQ multiplex PCR. The sample shows 150,000 to 200,000 clones, roughly 88% of them seen only once. What was sequenced was peripheral blood. These receptors were taken from a woman older than 75 with active or convalescent COVID-19.

The V and J genes are TRBV7-2 and TRBJ2-1; the D gene is possibly TRBD2 (6 bases). CDR3 length: 14 amino acids. The V gene lost 0 bases and the J gene lost 9 bases, with 12 bases spanning the gap. Germline-derived CDR1 and CDR2 are SGHTA and FQGNSA. CDR3 DNA sequence: TGTGCCAGCAGCTTAGCCACTAGCCGGGTTGAGCAGTTCTTC. Translated: CASSLATSRVEQFF.

The chain links TRBV7-2 to TRBJ1-2, with TRBD1 matching 9 bases. Germline loops: CDR1 SGHTA, CDR2 FQGNSA. The ends lost 5 bases at V and 2 bases at J; junction bases unmatched: 6. The CDR3 runs to 15 residues. The CDR3 bases are TGTGCCAGCAGCCCTGGGACAGGGACGAACTATGGCTACACCTTC. Translated, it gives CASSPGTGTNYGYTF.

This clone was counted ten times or more. The chain carries TRBV11-2 and TRBJ2-1; the D gene is possibly TRBD1 (5 bases). The CDR3 is 15 residues long. From germline, CDR1 is SGHAT and CDR2 FQNNGV. Trimming took off 1 base at V and 10 bases at J, with 17 bases between the two ends. In DNA form, the CDR3 reads TGTGCCAGCAGCTTAGCCCAGGGTCCGGTAAGGGAGCAGTTCTTC. Encoded protein: CASSLAQGPVREQFF.

This clone was seen repeatedly, ten times or more. This rearrangement joins TRBV7-2 to TRBJ2-6; maybe TRBD1 (5 bases). Germline V CDR1 and CDR2: SGHTA, FQGNSA. Trimming stripped 2 bases from V and 0 bases from J, with 14 bases between. CDR3 length equals 18 residues. The CDR3 sequence is CASSLMTVLLSGANVLTF. The CDR3 coding sequence is TGTGCCAGCAGCTTAATGACAGTCCTCCTCTCTGGGGCCAACGTCCTGACTTTC.

The table lists this clone with a few counts. This chain links TRBV2 with TRBJ2-7; D not certain. The germline V gene encodes CDR1 SNHLY and CDR2 FYNNEI. The germline V and J ends were trimmed by 6 bases and 0 bases, with 12 bases remaining between them. The CDR3 is 14 residues long. In nucleotides, the CDR3 is TGTGCCAGCAGGCTACAGACGCCCTCCTACGAGCAGTACTTC. The encoded protein is CASRLQTPSYEQYF. The full variable domain, its missing parts supplied by reference TRBV2 and TRBJ2-7, is EPEVTQTPSHQVTQMGQEVILRCVPISNHLYFYWYRQILGQKVEFLVSFYNNEISEKSEIFDDQFSVERPDGSNFTLKIRSTKLEDSAMYFCASRLQTPSYEQYFGPGTRLTVT.

The chain is built from TRBV5-5 and TRBJ2-7; 10 bases agree with TRBD1. This CDR3 comprises 14 residues. The germline V gene encodes CDR1 SGHKS and CDR2 YYEKEE (reference sequence). J gave up 1 base and V 3 bases, and 1 base lay outside the gene matches. This chain's CDR3 is CASSWGQGSYEQYF. Written as DNA, the CDR3 is TGTGCCAGCAGCTGGGGACAGGGGTCCTACGAGCAGTACTTC.

The gene calls are TRBV3-1 (or the pseudogene TRBV3-2) and TRBJ1-2; 12 bases are shared with TRBD1. Germline values: CDR1 LGHDT, CDR2 YNNKEL (reference sequence). The CDR3 has 18 residues. V shed 4 bases and J 5 bases; nucleotides not matched to a gene: 14. The CDR3 DNA is TGTGCCAGCAGCCTCGGGACAGGGGGCGTTCAGGCGACTTATGGCTACACCTTC. Translation: CASSLGTGGVQATYGYTF.

This rearrangement joins TRBV7-2 to TRBJ1-1; weak D call: TRBD1 (5 bases). Looked up from germline, CDR1 is SGHTA and CDR2 is FQGNSA. The V end was cut by 2 bases, the J end by 2 bases, with 12 bases between. CDR3 length: 15 amino acids. The CDR3 nucleotides are TGTGCCAGCAGCTTATACCAGGGAGGAAACACTGAAGCTTTCTTT. Translation: CASSLYQGGNTEAFF.

The chain carries TRBV19 and TRBJ1-2; perhaps TRBD1 as D (5 bases). Germline CDR1 is LNHDA and CDR2 is SQIVND (reference sequence). There are 15 residues in the CDR3. V shed 5 bases and J shed 4 bases, with 17 bases lying between them. The CDR3: CASSLGGPLGYGYTF. CDR3 in DNA: TGTGCCAGTAGTCTCGGGGGACCTCTCGGCTATGGCTACACCTTC.

This clone was recorded only once. J is TRBJ2-7 and V is TRBV2; TRBD2 agrees at 7 bases. With 10 bases clipped from V and 2 bases from J, the junction kept 11 bases outside the gene matches. Germline V lookup: CDR1 SNHLY, CDR2 FYNNEI. The CDR3 extends over 14 amino acids. DNA for the CDR3: TGTGCCAAAAAGCGGGGACCCCGGACCTACGAGCAGTACTTC. This encodes CAKKRGPRTYEQYF.

J is TRBJ2-1 and V is TRBV11-2; no definite D call. The germline CDR1 and CDR2 sequences are SGHAT and FQNNGV. This CDR3 region has 16 residues. Trimming stripped 2 bases from V and 4 bases from J, with 15 bases between. The CDR3 here is CASSLIQSSGYNEQFF. The CDR3 nucleotides are TGTGCCAGCAGCTTAATACAGTCCAGTGGGTACAATGAGCAGTTCTTC.

The gene calls are TRBV5-5 and TRBJ2-1; 7 bases match TRBD1. CDR1 and CDR2 from the germline V gene are SGHKS and YYEKEE (reference sequence). This CDR3 has 13 amino acids. V shed 4 bases and J 5 bases; nucleotides not matched to a gene: 3. CDR3 sequence reads: CASSRTGNNEQFF. The CDR3 DNA sequence: TGTGCCAGCAGCCGGACAGGAAACAATGAGCAGTTCTTC.

The chain combines TRBV18 with TRBJ1-1; no firm D call. Germline CDR1 and CDR2: KGHSH and LQKENI. The CDR3 has 13 amino acids. The ends were cut back, 0 bases at V and 7 bases at J, with 9 bases in the middle. CDR3 loop: CASSPPGDLEAFF. DNA of the CDR3: TGTGCCAGCTCACCACCCGGAGACCTTGAAGCTTTCTTT.

In DNA, the CDR3 is TGCAGCGTTGTTGGTGGGGGGACAGCTAATGAAAAACTGTTTTTT. Its translation: CSVVGGGTANEKLFF. The chain joins TRBV29-1 to TRBJ1-4, with 7 positions matching TRBD1. Germline V gives CDR1 SQVTM, CDR2 ANQGSEA. J lost 3 bases, V lost 4 bases, and 8 bases had no gene match. This CDR3 is 15 amino acids long.

The rearrangement uses TRBV3-1 (or the pseudogene TRBV3-2) and TRBJ1-2; 7 nucleotides align to TRBD1. The V gene end was trimmed by 1 base and the J gene end by 7 bases; junction bases not matched to a gene: 6. The CDR3 is made up of 14 amino acids. The germline V gene has CDR1 LGHDT and CDR2 YNNKEL (reference sequence). The CDR3 spells CASSQVETGFGYTF. CDR3 coding DNA: TGTGCCAGCAGCCAAGTCGAGACAGGGTTTGGCTACACCTTC.

On this clone: One end of the junction is discordant with germline, which a read error may explain. The chain combines TRBV5-6 with TRBJ2-5, with TRBD2 matching over 7 bases. The CDR3 covers 13 residues. Germline V gene data show CDR1 as SGHDT and CDR2 as YYEEEE. CDR3 sequence (DNA): TGTGCCAGCAGCTTGGCTAGCGGCGAACTCCCCAACTTC. Translating it yields CASSLASGELPNF. Full variable domain (remainder filled in from reference TRBV5-6 and TRBJ2-5): DAGVTQSPTHLIKTRGQQVTLRCSPKSGHDTVSWYQQALGQGPQFIFQYYEEEERQRGNFPDRFSGHQFPNYSSELNVNALLLGDSALYLCASSLASGELPNFGPGTRLLVL.

The chain employs TRBV6-6 and TRBJ2-5; TRBD2 matches 10 bases. Germline assignment: CDR1 MNHNY and CDR2 SVGAGI (reference sequence). Trimming took 4 bases from V and 1 from J; bases not matched to a gene: 3. The CDR3 has 15 amino acids. The CDR3 loop is CASSLLAGFQETQYF. As DNA, the CDR3 is TGTGCCAGCAGTTTACTAGCGGGGTTCCAAGAGACCCAGTACTTC.

The chain has TRBV9 and TRBJ2-5; 7 bases align to TRBD2. The CDR3 has 16 amino acids. The V segment lost 0 bases and the J segment 1 base; nucleotides outside the gene matches: 6. Per germline, CDR1 SGDLS and CDR2 YYNGEE. CDR3 nucleotides: TGTGCCAGCAGCGTAGCGGAGGGGAGGGCCCAAGAGACCCAGTACTTC. Translating gives CASSVAEGRAQETQYF.

The chain combines TRBV5-5 with TRBJ1-4, with D perhaps TRBD1 (6 bases). Per germline, CDR1 SGHKS and CDR2 YYEKEE (reference sequence). This CDR3 is built from 14 residues. V was pared by 2 bases and J by 7 bases, with 12 bases between. The CDR3 coding sequence is TGTGCCAGCAGCTTCAGGGGATTCGGTGAAAAACTGTTTTTT. Translated, it gives CASSFRGFGEKLFF.

The genes are TRBV30 and TRBJ1-6; 8 bases are a match to TRBD1. Per the germline V gene, CDR1 is GTSNPN and CDR2 is SVGIG (reference sequence). The CDR3 spans 14 residues. Unmatched junction bases numbered 7, after V lost 2 bases and J lost 10 bases. This chain's CDR3 is CAWSKGPGGSPLHF. CDR3 nucleotide sequence: TGTGCCTGGAGTAAAGGGCCAGGGGGCTCACCCCTCCACTTT.